This T cell receptor (beta chain) originates from a study of OX40 agonist ivuxolimab in advanced cancers. Produced via immunoSEQ multiplex PCR; TCRdb's table is partial and in-frame only. Of under 55,000 clones in the sample, roughly 88% were seen once. The CDR3 is 14 residues long. Germline V CDR1 and CDR2: LNHDA, SQIVND (reference sequence). V lost 3 bases and J 3 bases, leaving 11 bases between the germline ends. The V call is TRBV19, the J call TRBJ1-1; no reliable D call. The starting material was CD4+ or CD8+ T cells sorted from blood, obtained in a trial of the OX40 agonist ivuxolimab. The receptor was isolated from an adult with an advanced solid tumor such as melanoma, head and neck, liver or kidney cancer. CDR3 protein: CASSIRDGYTEAFF. CDR3 bases: TGTGCCAGTAGTATTAGGGATGGGTACACTGAAGCTTTCTTT.